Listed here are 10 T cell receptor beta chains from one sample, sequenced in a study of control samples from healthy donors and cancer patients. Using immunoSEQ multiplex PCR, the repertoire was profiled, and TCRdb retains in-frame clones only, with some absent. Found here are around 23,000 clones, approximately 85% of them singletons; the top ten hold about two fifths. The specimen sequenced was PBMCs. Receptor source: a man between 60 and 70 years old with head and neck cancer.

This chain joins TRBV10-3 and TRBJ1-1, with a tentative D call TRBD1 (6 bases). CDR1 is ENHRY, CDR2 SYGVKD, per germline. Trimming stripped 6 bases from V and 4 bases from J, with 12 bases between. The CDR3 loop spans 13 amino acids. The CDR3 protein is CAIREQQGTEAFF. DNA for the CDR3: TGTGCCATCAGGGAGCAACAGGGCACTGAAGCTTTCTTT.

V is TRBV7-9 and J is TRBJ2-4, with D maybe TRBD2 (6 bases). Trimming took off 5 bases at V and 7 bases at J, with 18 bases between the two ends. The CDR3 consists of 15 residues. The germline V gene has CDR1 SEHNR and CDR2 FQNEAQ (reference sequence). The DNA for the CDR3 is TGTGCCAGCAGCCCTACGTACTCGGGGAGGAACATTCAGTACTTC. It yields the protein CASSPTYSGRNIQYF.

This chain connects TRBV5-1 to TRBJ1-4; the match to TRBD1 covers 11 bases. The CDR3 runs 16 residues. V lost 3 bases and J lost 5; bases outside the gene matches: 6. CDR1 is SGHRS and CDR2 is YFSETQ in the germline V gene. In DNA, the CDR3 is TGCGCCAGCAGCTCCGGACAGGGGGCGGTAAATGAAAAACTGTTTTTT. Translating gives CASSSGQGAVNEKLFF.

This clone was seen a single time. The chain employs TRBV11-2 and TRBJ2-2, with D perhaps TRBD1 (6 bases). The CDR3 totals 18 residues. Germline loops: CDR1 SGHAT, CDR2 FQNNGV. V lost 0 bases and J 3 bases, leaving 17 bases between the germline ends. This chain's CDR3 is CASSLDPDRPVDTGELFF. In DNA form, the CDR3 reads TGTGCCAGCAGCTTAGATCCGGACAGACCGGTCGACACCGGGGAGCTGTTTTTT.

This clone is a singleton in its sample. CDR3 in amino acids: CASSLVGPASGNTIYF. The CDR3 DNA is TGTGCCAGCAGCTTAGTGGGACCGGCCTCTGGAAACACCATATATTTT. The chain links TRBV11-2 to TRBJ1-3; tentatively, D is TRBD1 (5 bases). Germline-derived CDR1 and CDR2 are SGHAT and FQNNGV. The CDR3 is made up of 16 amino acids. V was shortened by 1 base and J by 0 bases, with 10 bases between the two germline ends.

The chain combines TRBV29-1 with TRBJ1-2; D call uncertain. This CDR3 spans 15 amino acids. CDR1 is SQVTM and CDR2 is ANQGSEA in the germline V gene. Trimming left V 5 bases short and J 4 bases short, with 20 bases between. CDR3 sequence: CSVLSFLGQSYGYTF. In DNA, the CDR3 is TGCAGCGTTCTCTCCTTTCTAGGGCAAAGCTATGGCTACACCTTC.

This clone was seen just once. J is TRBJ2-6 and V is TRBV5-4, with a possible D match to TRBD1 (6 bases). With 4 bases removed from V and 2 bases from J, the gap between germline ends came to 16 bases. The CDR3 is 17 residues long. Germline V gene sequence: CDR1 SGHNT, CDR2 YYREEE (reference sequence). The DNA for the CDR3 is TGTGCCAGCAGCACTCACAGGGAACTTGCTGGGGCCAACGTCCTGACTTTC. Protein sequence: CASSTHRELAGANVLTF.

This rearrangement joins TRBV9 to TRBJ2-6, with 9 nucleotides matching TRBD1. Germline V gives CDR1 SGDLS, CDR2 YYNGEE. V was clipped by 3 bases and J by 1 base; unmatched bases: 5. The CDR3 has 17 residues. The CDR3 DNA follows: TGTGCCAGCAGCGCCTGGACAGGGGATTCTGGGGCCAACGTCCTGACTTTC. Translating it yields CASSAWTGDSGANVLTF.

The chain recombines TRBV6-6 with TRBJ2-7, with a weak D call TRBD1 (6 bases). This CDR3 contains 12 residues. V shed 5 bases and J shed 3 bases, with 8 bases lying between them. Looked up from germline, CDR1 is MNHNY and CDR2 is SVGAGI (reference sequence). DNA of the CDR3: TGTGCCAGCAGTCTGGACAGCTACGAGCAGTACGTC. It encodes CASSLDSYEQYV.

CDR3 sequence: CASRGDRNTEAFF. CDR3 nucleotide sequence: TGTGCCAGCAGGGGTGACAGAAACACTGAAGCTTTCTTT. The chain uses TRBV2 and TRBJ1-1, with D maybe TRBD1 (5 bases). Germline V gene sequence: CDR1 SNHLY, CDR2 FYNNEI. The CDR3 covers 13 residues. V was clipped by 6 bases and J by 2 bases, with 10 bases between them.